Listed here are 5 T cell receptor beta chains from one sample, sequenced in a study of T cell responses to AZD1222 COVID-19 vaccine. The table came from immunoSEQ multiplex PCR; TCRdb's copy has only in-frame clones and leaves some out. The table records about 140,000 clones, around 92% of them present only once. Sequenced here: peripheral blood, sampled 28 days after the second AZD1222 dose. The receptors were sampled from an adult who received the AZD1222 COVID-19 vaccine.

Concerning this clone itself: A read error may account for a junction end that differs from germline. The gene calls are TRBV28 and TRBJ1-2; tentative D call: TRBD1 (6 bases). The CDR3 has 11 residues. Germline CDR1 and CDR2: MDHEN and SYDVKM. CDR3 DNA sequence: TGTGCCAGCAGTTCTTACCGGGACACCCACTTC. Its translation is CASSSYRDTHF.

J is TRBJ1-2 and V is TRBV5-4; 7 bases align to TRBD1. The CDR3 covers 14 residues. Trimming at V came to 4 bases and at J to 5 bases, leaving 8 bases not matched to a gene. Looked up from germline, CDR1 is SGHNT and CDR2 is YYREEE (reference sequence). CDR3 coding DNA: TGTGCCAGCAGCAAGGAGGGGGCGCGGTATGGCTACACCTTC. The encoded protein is CASSKEGARYGYTF.

The CDR3 nucleotides read TGCGCCAGCAATGGGGCCACCTACGAGCAGTACTTC. Protein sequence: CASNGATYEQYF. V gene TRBV10-2 combines with J gene TRBJ2-7, with D perhaps TRBD1 (5 bases). The V gene's germline CDR1 is WSHSY and CDR2 SAAADI. The CDR3 is 12 amino acids. Trimming removed 7 bases at V and 2 bases at J, with 9 bases between.

The chain employs TRBV4-3 and TRBJ2-5, with D hard to call. This CDR3 comprises 13 residues. Germline assignment: CDR1 LGHNA and CDR2 YSLEER. The germline V and J ends were trimmed by 2 bases and 2 bases, with 6 bases remaining between them. As DNA, the CDR3 is TGCGCCAGCAGCCAACAAACACAAGAGACCCAGTACTTC. This sequence encodes CASSQQTQETQYF.

This CDR3 is CASSLNLNTQYF. The CDR3 nucleotides read TGTGCCAGCAGTTTAAATCTGAATACGCAGTATTTT. The chain couples TRBV12-3 or TRBV12-4 to TRBJ2-3; no clear D. The CDR3 spans 12 residues. V was trimmed by 2 bases and J by 7 bases, leaving 7 bases between them.